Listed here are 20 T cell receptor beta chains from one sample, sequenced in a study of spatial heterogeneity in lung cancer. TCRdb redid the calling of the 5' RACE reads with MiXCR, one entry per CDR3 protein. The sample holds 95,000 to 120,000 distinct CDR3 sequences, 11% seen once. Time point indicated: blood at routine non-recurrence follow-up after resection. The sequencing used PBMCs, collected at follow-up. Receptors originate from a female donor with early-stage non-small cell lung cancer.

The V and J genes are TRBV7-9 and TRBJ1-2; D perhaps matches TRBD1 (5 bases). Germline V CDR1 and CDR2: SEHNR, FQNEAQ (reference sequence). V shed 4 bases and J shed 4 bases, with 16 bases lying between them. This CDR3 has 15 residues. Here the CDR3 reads CASSSRSGTFYGYTF. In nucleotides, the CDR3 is TGTGCCAGCAGCTCGCGCTCCGGGACTTTCTATGGCTACACCTTC.

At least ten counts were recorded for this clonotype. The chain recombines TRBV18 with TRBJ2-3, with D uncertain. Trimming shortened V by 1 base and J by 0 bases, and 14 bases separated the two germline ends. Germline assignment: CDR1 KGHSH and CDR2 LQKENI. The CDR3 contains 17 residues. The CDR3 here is CASSPRDTETSTDTQYF. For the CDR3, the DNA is TGTGCCAGCTCACCACGGGATACAGAAACTAGCACAGATACGCAGTATTTT.

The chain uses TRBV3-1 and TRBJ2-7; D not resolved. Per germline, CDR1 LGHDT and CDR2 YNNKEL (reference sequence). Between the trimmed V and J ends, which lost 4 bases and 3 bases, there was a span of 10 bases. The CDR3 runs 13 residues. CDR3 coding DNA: TGTGCCAGCAGCCTCCTTGGGGTCTACGAGCAGTACTTC. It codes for CASSLLGVYEQYF.

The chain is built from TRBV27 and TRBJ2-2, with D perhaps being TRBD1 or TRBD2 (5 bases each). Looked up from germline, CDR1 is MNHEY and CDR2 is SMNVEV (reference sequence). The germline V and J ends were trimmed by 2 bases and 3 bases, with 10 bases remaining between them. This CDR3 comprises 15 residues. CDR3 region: CASSLEGKHTGELFF. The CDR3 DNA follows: TGTGCCAGCAGTTTAGAGGGGAAGCACACCGGGGAGCTGTTTTTT.

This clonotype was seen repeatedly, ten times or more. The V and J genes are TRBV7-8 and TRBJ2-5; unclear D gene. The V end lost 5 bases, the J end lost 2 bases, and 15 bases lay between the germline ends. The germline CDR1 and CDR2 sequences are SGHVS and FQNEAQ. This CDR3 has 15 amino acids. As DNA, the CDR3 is TGTGCCAGCAGCCCAGCCGTGGGCAGACAAGAGACCCAGTACTTC. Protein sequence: CASSPAVGRQETQYF.

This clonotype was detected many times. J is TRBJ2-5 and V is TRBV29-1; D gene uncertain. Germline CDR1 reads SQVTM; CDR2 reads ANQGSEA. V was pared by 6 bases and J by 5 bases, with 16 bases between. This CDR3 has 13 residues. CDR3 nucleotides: TGCAGCGTCCTTTTCGCTTGGATCGAGACCCAGTACTTC. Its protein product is CSVLFAWIETQYF.

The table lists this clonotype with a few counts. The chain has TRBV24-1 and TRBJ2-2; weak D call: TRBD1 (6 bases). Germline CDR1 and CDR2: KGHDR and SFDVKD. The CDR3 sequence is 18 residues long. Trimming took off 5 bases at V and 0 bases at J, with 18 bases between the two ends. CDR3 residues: CATSGYGQIPSNTGELFF. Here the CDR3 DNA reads TGTGCCACCAGTGGGTATGGACAGATTCCCTCGAACACCGGGGAGCTGTTTTTT.

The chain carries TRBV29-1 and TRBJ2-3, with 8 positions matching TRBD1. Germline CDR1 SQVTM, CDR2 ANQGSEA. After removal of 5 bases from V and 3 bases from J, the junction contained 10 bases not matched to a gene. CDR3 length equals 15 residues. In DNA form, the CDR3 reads TGCAGCGTTACGCAAACAGGGGGAGCGACAGATACGCAGTATTTT. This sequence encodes CSVTQTGGATDTQYF.

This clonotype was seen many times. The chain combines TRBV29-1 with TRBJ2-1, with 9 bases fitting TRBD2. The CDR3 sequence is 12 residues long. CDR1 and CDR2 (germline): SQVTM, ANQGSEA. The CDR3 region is CRVAGAGNEQFF. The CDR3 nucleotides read TGCAGGGTAGCGGGAGCGGGGAATGAGCAGTTCTTC.

The CDR3 reads CASSSGQGTTEAFF. The CDR3 nucleotides read TGTGCCAGCAGTTCGGGACAGGGGACCACTGAAGCTTTCTTT. The chain links TRBV28 to TRBJ1-1, with 10 bases lining up with TRBD1. Germline CDR1 reads MDHEN; CDR2 reads SYDVKM. The trim removed 4 bases at V and 4 bases at J, leaving 3 bases unmatched. The CDR3 contains 14 residues.

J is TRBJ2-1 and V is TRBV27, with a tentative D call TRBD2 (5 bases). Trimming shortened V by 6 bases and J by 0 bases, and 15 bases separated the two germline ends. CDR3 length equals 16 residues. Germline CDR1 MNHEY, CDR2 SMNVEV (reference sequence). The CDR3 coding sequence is TGTGCCAGCAGAGCTCTAGCTGTAAGCTCCTACAATGAGCAGTTCTTC. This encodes CASRALAVSSYNEQFF.

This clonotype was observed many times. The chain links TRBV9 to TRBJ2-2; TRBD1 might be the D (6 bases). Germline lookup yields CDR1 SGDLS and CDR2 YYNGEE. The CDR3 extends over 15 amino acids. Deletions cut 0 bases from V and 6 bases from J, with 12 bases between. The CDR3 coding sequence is TGTGCCAGCAGCGTAGCTGGGACATCGGCCGGGGAGCTGTTTTTT. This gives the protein CASSVAGTSAGELFF.

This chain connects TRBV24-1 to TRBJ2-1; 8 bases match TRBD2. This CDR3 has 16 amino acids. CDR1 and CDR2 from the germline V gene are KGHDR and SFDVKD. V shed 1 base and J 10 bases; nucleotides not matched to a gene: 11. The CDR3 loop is CATSDFSGGDREEQFF. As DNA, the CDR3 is TGTGCCACCAGTGATTTTTCGGGGGGGGATAGGGAGGAGCAGTTCTTC.

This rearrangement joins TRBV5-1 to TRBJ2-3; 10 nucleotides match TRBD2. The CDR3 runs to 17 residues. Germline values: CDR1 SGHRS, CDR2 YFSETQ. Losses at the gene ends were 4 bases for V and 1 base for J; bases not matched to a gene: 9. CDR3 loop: CASSAPSGRWGTDTQYF. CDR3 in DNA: TGCGCCAGCAGCGCCCCTAGCGGGAGATGGGGCACAGATACGCAGTATTTT.

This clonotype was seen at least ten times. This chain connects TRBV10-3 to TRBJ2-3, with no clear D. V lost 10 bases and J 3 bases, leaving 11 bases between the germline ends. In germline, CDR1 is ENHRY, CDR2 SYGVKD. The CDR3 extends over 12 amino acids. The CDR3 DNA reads TGTGCCACGGCACACGCAACAGATACGCAGTATTTT. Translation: CATAHATDTQYF.

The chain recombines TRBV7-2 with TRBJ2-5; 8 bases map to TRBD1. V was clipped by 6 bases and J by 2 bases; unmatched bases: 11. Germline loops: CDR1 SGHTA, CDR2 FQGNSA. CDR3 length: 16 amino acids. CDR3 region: CASSLSTGAAQETQYF. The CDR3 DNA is TGTGCCAGCAGTTTATCGACAGGGGCGGCGCAAGAGACCCAGTACTTC.

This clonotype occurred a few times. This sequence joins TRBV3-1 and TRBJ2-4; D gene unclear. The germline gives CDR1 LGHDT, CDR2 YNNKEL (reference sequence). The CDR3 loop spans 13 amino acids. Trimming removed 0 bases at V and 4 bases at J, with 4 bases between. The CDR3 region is CASSQDLKNIQYF. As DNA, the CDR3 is TGTGCCAGCAGCCAAGATCTGAAAAACATTCAGTACTTC.

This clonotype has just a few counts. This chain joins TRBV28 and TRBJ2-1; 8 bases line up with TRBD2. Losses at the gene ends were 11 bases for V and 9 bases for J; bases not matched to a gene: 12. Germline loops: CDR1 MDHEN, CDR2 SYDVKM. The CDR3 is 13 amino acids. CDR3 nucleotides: TGTGCCGGACGAACGACTAGCGCTGGTGAGCAGTTCTTC. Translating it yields CAGRTTSAGEQFF.

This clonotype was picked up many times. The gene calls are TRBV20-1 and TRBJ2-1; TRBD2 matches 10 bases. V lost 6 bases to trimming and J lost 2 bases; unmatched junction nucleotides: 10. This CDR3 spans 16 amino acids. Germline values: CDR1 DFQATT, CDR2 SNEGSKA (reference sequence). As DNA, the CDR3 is TGCAGTGCCCCCCCGCCAGCGGGAGGGCCCTACAATGAGCAGTTCTTC. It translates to CSAPPPAGGPYNEQFF.

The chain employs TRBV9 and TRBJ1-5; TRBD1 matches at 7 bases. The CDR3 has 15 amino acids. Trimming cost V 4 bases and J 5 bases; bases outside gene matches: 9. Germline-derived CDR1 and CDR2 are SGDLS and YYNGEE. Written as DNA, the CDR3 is TGTGCCAGCAGCCCCGGGACAGCTCGGGATCAGCCCCAGCATTTT. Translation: CASSPGTARDQPQHF.